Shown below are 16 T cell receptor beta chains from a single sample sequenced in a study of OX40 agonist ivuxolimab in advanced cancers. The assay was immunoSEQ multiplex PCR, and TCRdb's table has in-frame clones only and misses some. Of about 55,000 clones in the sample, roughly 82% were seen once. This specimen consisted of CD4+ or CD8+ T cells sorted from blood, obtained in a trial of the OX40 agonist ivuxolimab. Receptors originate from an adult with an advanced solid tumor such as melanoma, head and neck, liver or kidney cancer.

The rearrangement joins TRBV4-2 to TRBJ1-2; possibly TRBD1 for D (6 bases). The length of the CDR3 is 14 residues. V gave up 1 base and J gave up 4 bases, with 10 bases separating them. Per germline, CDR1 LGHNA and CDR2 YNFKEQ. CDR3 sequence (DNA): TGTGCCAGCAGCCAAGGGGGGGCAAGCTATGGCTACACCTTC. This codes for CASSQGGASYGYTF.

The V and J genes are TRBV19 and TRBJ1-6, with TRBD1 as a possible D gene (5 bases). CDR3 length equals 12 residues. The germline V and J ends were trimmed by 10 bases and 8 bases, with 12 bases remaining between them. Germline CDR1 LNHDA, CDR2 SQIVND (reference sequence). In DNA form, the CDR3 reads TGTGCCACCCGACAGAGGGATTCACCCCTCCACTTT. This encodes CATRQRDSPLHF.

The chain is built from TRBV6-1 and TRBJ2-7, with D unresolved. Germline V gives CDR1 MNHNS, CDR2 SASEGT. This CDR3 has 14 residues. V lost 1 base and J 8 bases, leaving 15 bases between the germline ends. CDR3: CASSEGIPPVKQYF. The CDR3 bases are TGTGCCAGCAGTGAAGGAATACCCCCAGTTAAGCAGTACTTC.

CDR3 nucleotides: TGTGCCAGCAGACCAAGTCATGGCAGCCTAAATGAAAAACTGTTTTTT. Its protein is CASRPSHGSLNEKLFF. The chain is built from TRBV4-2 and TRBJ1-4, with no clear D. This CDR3 is 16 amino acids long. The germline V and J ends were trimmed by 6 bases and 5 bases, with 19 bases remaining between them. The germline gives CDR1 LGHNA, CDR2 YNFKEQ.

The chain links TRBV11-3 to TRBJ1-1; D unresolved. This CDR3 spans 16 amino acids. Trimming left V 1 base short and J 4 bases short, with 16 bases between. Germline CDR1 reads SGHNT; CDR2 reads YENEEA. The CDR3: CASSLAPSAASTEAFF. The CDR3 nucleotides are TGTGCCAGCAGCTTAGCCCCGTCGGCGGCATCCACTGAAGCTTTCTTT.

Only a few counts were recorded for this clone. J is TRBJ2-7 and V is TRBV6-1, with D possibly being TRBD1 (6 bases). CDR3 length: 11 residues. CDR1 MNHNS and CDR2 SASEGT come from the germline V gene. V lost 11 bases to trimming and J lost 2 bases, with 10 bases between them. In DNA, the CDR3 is TGTGCCGGCCGACAGGCCTACGAGCAGTACTTC. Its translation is CAGRQAYEQYF.

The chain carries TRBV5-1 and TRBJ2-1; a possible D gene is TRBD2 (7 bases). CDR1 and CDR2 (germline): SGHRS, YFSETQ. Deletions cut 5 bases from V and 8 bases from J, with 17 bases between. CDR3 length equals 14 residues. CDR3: CASSTGSGGHEQFF. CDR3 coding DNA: TGCGCCAGCAGTACGGGGTCGGGGGGCCATGAGCAGTTCTTC.

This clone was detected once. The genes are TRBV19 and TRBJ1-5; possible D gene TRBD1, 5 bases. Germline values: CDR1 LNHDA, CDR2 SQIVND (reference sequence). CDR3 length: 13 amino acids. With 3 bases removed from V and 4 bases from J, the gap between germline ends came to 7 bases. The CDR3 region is CASSIGGNQPQHF. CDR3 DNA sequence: TGTGCCAGTAGTATTGGGGGGAATCAGCCCCAGCATTTT.

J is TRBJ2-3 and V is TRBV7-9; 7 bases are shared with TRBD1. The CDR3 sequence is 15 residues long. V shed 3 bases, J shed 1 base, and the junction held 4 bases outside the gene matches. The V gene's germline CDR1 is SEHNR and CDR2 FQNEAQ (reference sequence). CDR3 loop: CASSLWDSRTDTQYF. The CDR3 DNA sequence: TGTGCCAGCAGCTTGTGGGACAGTCGCACAGATACGCAGTATTTT.

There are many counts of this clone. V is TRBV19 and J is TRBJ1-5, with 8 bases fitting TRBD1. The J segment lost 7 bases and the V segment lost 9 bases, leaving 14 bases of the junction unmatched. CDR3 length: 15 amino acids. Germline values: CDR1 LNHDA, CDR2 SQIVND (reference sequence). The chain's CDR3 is CASAEQGGGEQPQHF. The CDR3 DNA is TGTGCCAGCGCTGAACAGGGGGGCGGTGAGCAGCCCCAGCATTTT.

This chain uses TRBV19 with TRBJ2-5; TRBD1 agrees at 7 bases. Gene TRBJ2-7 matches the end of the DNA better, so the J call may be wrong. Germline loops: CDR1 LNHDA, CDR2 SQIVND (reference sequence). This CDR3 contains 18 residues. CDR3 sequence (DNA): TGTGCCAGTAGCGGACAGGCTCTACGACCCACCGCGATGTACGAGCAGTACTTC. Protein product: CASSGQALRPTAMYEQYF.

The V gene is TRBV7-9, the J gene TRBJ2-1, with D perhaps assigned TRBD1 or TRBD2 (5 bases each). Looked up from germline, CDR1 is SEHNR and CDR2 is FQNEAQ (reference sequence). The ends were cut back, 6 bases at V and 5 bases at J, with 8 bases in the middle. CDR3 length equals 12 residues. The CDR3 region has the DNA TGTGCCAGCAGACGGGGCAACAATGAGCAGTTCTTC. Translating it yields CASRRGNNEQFF.

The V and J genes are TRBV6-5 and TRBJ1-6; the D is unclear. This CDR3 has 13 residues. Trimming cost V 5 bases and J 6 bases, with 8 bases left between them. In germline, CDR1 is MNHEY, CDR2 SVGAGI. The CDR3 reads CASSADSNSPLHF. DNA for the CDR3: TGTGCCAGCAGTGCGGATTCTAATTCACCCCTCCACTTT.

CDR3 in DNA: TGCGCCAGCAGCCAAGAGAGACGGCACTACGAGCAGTACTTC. This sequence encodes CASSQERRHYEQYF. This chain uses TRBV4-3 with TRBJ2-7; no firm D call. V was clipped by 0 bases and J by 3 bases, with 9 bases between them. The length of the CDR3 is 14 residues. Germline V CDR1 and CDR2: LGHNA, YSLEER.

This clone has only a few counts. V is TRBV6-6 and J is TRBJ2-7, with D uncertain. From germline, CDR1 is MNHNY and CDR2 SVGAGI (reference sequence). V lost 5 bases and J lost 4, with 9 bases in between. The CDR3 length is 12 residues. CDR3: CASSPDRYEQYF. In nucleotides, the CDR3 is TGTGCCAGCAGTCCTGACCGATACGAGCAGTACTTC.

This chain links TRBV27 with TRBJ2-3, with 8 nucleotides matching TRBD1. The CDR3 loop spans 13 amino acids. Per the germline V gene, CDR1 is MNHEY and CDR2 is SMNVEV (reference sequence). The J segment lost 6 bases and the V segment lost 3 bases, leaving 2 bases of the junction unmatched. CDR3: CASSFDRGDTQYF. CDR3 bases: TGTGCCAGCAGTTTCGACAGGGGTGATACGCAGTATTTT.